This T cell receptor beta chain is drawn from a study of cytomegalovirus exposure and HLA in healthy donors. Participants comprised healthy donors of bone marrow. 13 Jbeta primers and 60 Vbeta primers were used for the PCR. Sequencing was performed with immunoSEQ multiplex PCR; in TCRdb, only in-frame clones are kept and a portion is missing. The profile covers about 130,000 clones, with approximately 71% appearing a single time and over 2.5% taken by the ten largest. The ends were cut back, 5 bases at V and 1 base at J, with 21 bases in the middle. In germline, CDR1 is SGHNT, CDR2 YYREEE (reference sequence). The CDR3 is 17 amino acids.

V usage is TRBV5-4 and J usage is TRBJ2-5, with TRBD2 as a possible D gene (7 bases). The TCR originated in a woman aged 50 to 60 in good health and CMV-seronegative. Sequenced material: PBMCs. CDR3 protein: CASRLGGASESQETQYF. In DNA form, the CDR3 reads TGTGCCAGCAGGCTGGGGGGGGCTAGCGAAAGCCAAGAGACCCAGTACTTC. Full variable domain (outside the CDR3, taken from reference TRBV5-4 and TRBJ2-5): ETGVTQSPTHLIKTRGQQVTLRCSSQSGHNTVSWYQQALGQGPQFIFQYYREEENGRGNFPPRFSGLQFPNYSSELNVNALELDDSALYLCASRLGGASESQETQYFGPGTRLLVL.